These T cell receptor beta chains were read from a single sample in a study of T cells after posttransplantation cyclophosphamide. The table came from immunoSEQ multiplex PCR; TCRdb's copy has only in-frame clones and leaves some out. This sample carries some 46,000 clones, none of them present only once. What was sequenced was PBMCs. The receptors originated from a man between 35 and 55 years old in good health, CMV-negative, and a related stem cell transplant donor. Each CDR3 is given with its conserved first and last residue. A D gene is named only where the DNA matches it firmly. Clone size is not always given. Where it is, it says once, few, many or a class for expanded clones.

>many|TRBV7-9|TRBJ2-1|NA
CASSEGGGSSYNEQFF
TGTGCCAGCAGCGAGGGAGGAGGTAGCTCCTACAATGAGCAGTTCTTC
>many|TRBV9|TRBJ2-2|NA
CASSVGVSLANTGELFF
TGTGCCAGCAGCGTAGGTGTCAGTCTCGCGAACACCGGGGAGCTGTTTTTT
>many|TRBV4-2|TRBJ2-3|TRBD2
CASSQGGRGRASTDTQYF
TGTGCCAGCAGCCAAGGGGGGCGCGGGAGGGCCTCCACAGATACGCAGTATTTT
>many|TRBV5-1|TRBJ2-3|NA
CASSLRDSATDTQYF
TGCGCCAGCAGCTTGCGGGACTCAGCTACAGATACGCAGTATTTT
>few|TRBV27|TRBJ2-5|NA
CASSVLPRSESRYF
TGTGCCAGCAGTGTCCTTCCGCGGAGCGAGTCTCGGTACTTC
>many|TRBV5-1|TRBJ2-7|TRBD2
CASSLGTSGGTTPSYEQYF
TGCGCCAGCAGCTTGGGGACTAGCGGGGGCACGACTCCCTCCTACGAGCAGTACTTC
>NA|TRBV27|TRBJ2-5|TRBD1
CASRPGQGAKKEYF
TGTGCCAGCAGACCGGGACAGGGGGCGAAAAAGGAGTACTTC
>few|TRBV5-1|TRBJ2-5|NA
CASSEGPGAETQYF
TGCGCCAGCAGCGAGGGGCCAGGGGCGGAGACCCAGTACTTC
>many|TRBV5-1|TRBJ2-1|NA
CASSFPRGDNEQFF
TGCGCCAGCAGTTTCCCCCGAGGAGACAATGAGCAGTTCTTC
>many|TRBV5-1|TRBJ1-1|NA
CASSLGPGNTEAFF
TGCGCCAGCAGCTTGGGGCCGGGGAACACTGAAGCTTTCTTT
>NA|TRBV21-1|TRBJ1-6|NA
CASSKVRDRVGSPLHF
TGTGCCAGCAGCAAAGTGAGGGACAGGGTCGGCTCACCCCTCCACTTT
>many|TRBV7-9|TRBJ1-3|NA
CASSLSNTIYF
TGTGCCAGCAGCTTATCGAACACCATATATTTT
>many|TRBV2|TRBJ1-1|NA
CASNPQGSSEAFF
TGTGCCAGCAATCCACAGGGATCGTCTGAAGCTTTCTTT
>few|TRBV12-5|TRBJ2-7|NA
CASVLGAYEQYF
TGTGCTAGTGTGCTGGGGGCTTACGAGCAGTACTTC
>many|TRBV6-5|TRBJ2-3|NA
CASHTSGGRGDTQYF
TGTGCCAGCCATACATCCGGGGGGCGGGGAGATACGCAGTATTTT
>many|TRBV30|TRBJ1-3|NA
CAWSPSLAAGNTIYF
TGTGCCTGGAGTCCCTCTCTGGCAGCTGGAAACACCATATATTTT
>many|TRBV18|TRBJ1-2|TRBD1
CASSPEQGARYGYTF
TGTGCCAGCTCACCAGAACAGGGGGCCAGATATGGCTACACCTTC
>many|TRBV30|TRBJ1-3|NA
CAWSGPSGNTIYF
TGTGCCTGGAGTGGGCCTTCTGGAAACACCATATATTTT
>many|TRBV19|TRBJ1-1|TRBD1
CASSRTPDRANTEAFF
TGTGCCAGTAGTAGGACCCCAGACAGGGCTAACACTGAAGCTTTCTTT
>many|TRBV9|TRBJ2-1|TRBD2
CASSVPSGSDNEQFF
TGTGCCAGCAGCGTACCTAGCGGGTCGGACAATGAGCAGTTCTTC
>many|TRBV5-1|TRBJ2-7|NA
CASRQAIYEQGQYF
TGCGCCAGCAGGCAGGCCATCTACGAGCAGGGGCAGTACTTC
>NA|TRBV18|TRBJ2-5|TRBD1
CASSPGQGIGETQYF
TGTGCCAGCTCACCTGGACAGGGCATAGGAGAGACCCAGTACTTC
>many|TRBV6-5|TRBJ1-1|NA
CASSSPGTEAFF
TGTGCCAGCAGTTCACCAGGGACTGAAGCTTTCTTT
>many|TRBV14|TRBJ1-6|NA
CASSQGGGGNSPLHF
TGTGCCAGCAGCCAAGGGGGAGGAGGTAATTCACCCCTCCACTTT
>many|TRBV5-1|TRBJ2-7|NA
CASSLVASSYEQYF
TGCGCCAGCAGCTTGGTCGCCAGCTCCTACGAGCAGTACTTC
>many|TRBV6-5|TRBJ1-2|TRBD1
CASSSTGAHGYTF
TGTGCCAGCAGTTCTACAGGGGCACATGGCTACACCTTC
>many|TRBV6-1|TRBJ2-3|NA
CASSDRGGTDTQYF
TGTGCCAGCAGTGACAGGGGAGGCACAGATACGCAGTATTTT
>many|TRBV4-2|TRBJ2-5|NA
CASSQDLGLKDQYF
TGTGCCAGCAGCCAAGATCTAGGACTAAAGGACCAGTACTTC
>many|TRBV19|TRBJ2-1|NA
CASSRGASGPYNEQFF
TGTGCCAGTAGTAGGGGGGCTAGCGGACCGTACAATGAGCAGTTCTTC
>many|TRBV29-1|TRBJ1-2|NA
CSVRHWVEDYGYTF
TGCAGCGTTCGACATTGGGTGGAGGACTATGGCTACACCTTC
>many|TRBV13|TRBJ1-1|NA
CATLLQGWDTEAFF
TGTGCCACCCTCCTACAGGGTTGGGACACTGAAGCTTTCTTT
>many|TRBV5-6|TRBJ2-5|TRBD2
CASSLVLAGEIQETQYF
TGTGCCAGCAGCTTGGTACTAGCGGGGGAAATCCAAGAGACCCAGTACTTC
>NA|TRBV27|TRBJ2-5|TRBD2
CASSSLGLAGEETQYF
TGTGCCAGCAGTTCGCTGGGACTAGCGGGGGAAGAGACCCAGTACTTC
>many|TRBV5-4|TRBJ2-5|TRBD1
CASSLRTGERETQYF
TGTGCCAGCAGCTTGAGGACAGGGGAGCGGGAGACCCAGTACTTC
>many|TRBV2|TRBJ2-5|NA
CASSGGQPTETQYF
TGTGCCAGCAGCGGGGGACAGCCGACGGAGACCCAGTACTTC
>many|TRBV9|TRBJ2-3|NA
CASSKTRLGTDTQYF
TGTGCCAGCAGCAAAACGAGACTCGGCACAGATACGCAGTATTTT
>many|TRBV7-2|TRBJ2-1|NA
CASSLEAVGAWGMKEQFF
TGTGCCAGCAGCTTAGAAGCGGTGGGGGCCTGGGGAATGAAGGAGCAGTTCTTC
>many|TRBV14|TRBJ2-5|TRBD2
CASSQRAGSGGQETQYF
TGTGCCAGCAGCCAAAGGGCAGGGAGCGGGGGCCAAGAGACCCAGTACTTC
>NA|TRBV7-9|TRBJ2-3|NA
CASSLTTSTDTQYF
TGTGCCAGCAGCTTAACGACAAGCACAGATACGCAGTATTTT
>many|TRBV19|TRBJ1-1|NA
CASSVDRNTEAFF
TGTGCCAGTAGTGTCGACAGGAACACTGAAGCTTTCTTT
>many|TRBV6-1|TRBJ1-5|NA
CASSEQGRSYQPQHF
TGTGCCAGCAGTGAACAGGGAAGGTCGTATCAGCCCCAGCATTTT
>many|TRBV11-3|TRBJ2-1|NA
CASSDKSTNNEQFF
TGTGCCAGCAGCGACAAGTCCACAAACAATGAGCAGTTCTTC
>many|TRBV5-1|TRBJ1-3|NA
CASSSTGTGNTIYF
TGCGCCAGCAGCTCGACGGGGACAGGAAACACCATATATTTT
>NA|TRBV25-1|TRBJ2-1|NA
CASSEYGGIGQEQFF
TGTGCCAGCAGTGAATACGGGGGAATAGGACAAGAGCAGTTCTTC
>many|TRBV5-1|TRBJ2-3|TRBD2
CASSGSGGNTDTQYF
TGCGCCAGCAGCGGTAGCGGGGGGAACACAGATACGCAGTATTTT
>many|TRBV6-1|TRBJ2-7|NA
CASTEAGGEQYF
TGTGCCAGCACCGAAGCCGGGGGCGAGCAGTACTTC
>many|TRBV7-2|TRBJ2-3|NA
CASSPTRDTQYF
TGTGCCAGCAGCCCTACGAGGGATACGCAGTATTTT
>NA|TRBV27|TRBJ2-1|TRBD2
CASSSGLAGYEQFF
TGTGCCAGTAGTTCGGGACTAGCGGGCTATGAGCAGTTCTTC